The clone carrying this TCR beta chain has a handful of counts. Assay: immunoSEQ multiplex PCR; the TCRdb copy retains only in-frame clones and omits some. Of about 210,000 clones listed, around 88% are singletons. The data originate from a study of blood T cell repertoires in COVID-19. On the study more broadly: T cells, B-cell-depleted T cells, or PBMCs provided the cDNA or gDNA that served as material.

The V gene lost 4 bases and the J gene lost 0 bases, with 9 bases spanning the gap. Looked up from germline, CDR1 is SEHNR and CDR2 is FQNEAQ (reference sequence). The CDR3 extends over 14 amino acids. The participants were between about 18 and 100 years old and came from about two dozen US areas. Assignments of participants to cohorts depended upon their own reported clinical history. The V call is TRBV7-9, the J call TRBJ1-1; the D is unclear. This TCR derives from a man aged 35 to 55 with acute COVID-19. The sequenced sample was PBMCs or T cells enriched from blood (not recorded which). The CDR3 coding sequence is TGTGCCAGCAGCTCCGAGGTGATGAACACTGAAGCTTTCTTT. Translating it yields CASSSEVMNTEAFF.